This TCR beta chain was retrieved from a study of blood T cell repertoires in COVID-19. Here immunoSEQ multiplex PCR was the method, and the copy in TCRdb shows in-frame clones only, minus some. The table includes about 160,000 clones, roughly 93% detected once. The CDR3 sequence is 15 residues long. V lost 1 base and J lost 5, with 14 bases in between. Germline CDR1 is MNHEY and CDR2 is SVGAGI. The chain carries TRBV6-5 and TRBJ1-1; tentatively, D is TRBD1 (6 bases). Sequenced material: peripheral blood. This receptor was identified in a woman aged 45-65 years with acute or convalescent COVID-19. The CDR3: CASSYWEGVRTEAFF. DNA of the CDR3: TGTGCCAGCAGTTACTGGGAGGGGGTTCGGACTGAAGCTTTCTTT.